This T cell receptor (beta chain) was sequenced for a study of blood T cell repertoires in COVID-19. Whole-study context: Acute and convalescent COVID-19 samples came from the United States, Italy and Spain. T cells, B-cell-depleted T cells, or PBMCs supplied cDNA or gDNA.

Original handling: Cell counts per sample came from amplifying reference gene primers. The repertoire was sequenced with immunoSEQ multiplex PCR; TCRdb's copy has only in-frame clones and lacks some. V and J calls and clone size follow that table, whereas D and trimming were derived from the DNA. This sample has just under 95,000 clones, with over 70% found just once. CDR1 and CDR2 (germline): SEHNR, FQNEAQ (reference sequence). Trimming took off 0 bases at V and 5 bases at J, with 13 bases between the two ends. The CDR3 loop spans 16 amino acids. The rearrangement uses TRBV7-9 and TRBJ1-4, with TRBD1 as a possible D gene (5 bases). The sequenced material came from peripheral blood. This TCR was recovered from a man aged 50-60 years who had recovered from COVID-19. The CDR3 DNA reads TGTGCCAGCAGCTTAGCCCGGGCAGGGAGGAATGAAAAACTGTTTTTT. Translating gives CASSLARAGRNEKLFF.